This TCR beta chain was documented in a study of CD4+ T cells in melanoma. Study-wide findings and caveats: In melanoma, neoantigen-specific CD4+ T cells reportedly differed in differentiation state. CD8+ T cell, macrophage and B cell function reportedly correlated with neoantigen-specific CD4+ T cells.

Only in-frame clones appear in the TCRdb table, and some are missing; sequencing was by immunoSEQ multiplex PCR. This table has 11,000 to 15,000 clones, just over 70% appearing once. Of note for this clone: Its antigen is not identified.

Looked up from germline, CDR1 is LNHDA and CDR2 is SQIVND (reference sequence). This CDR3 comprises 13 residues. Trimming took off 5 bases at V and 10 bases at J, with 14 bases between the two ends. J is TRBJ1-4 and V is TRBV19; D is perhaps TRBD1 (6 bases). The sample comprised cells from a culture (not recorded whether cultured in vitro). The receptor's source is a human donor with melanoma. The CDR3 nucleotides are TGTGCCAGTAGTGATCACAGGGACGGAAAACTGTTTTTT. Protein: CASSDHRDGKLFF.